The 19 T cell receptor beta chains below were found in one sample sequenced in a study of beta chain features in type 1 diabetes (dated by TCRdb to the late 2010s). Study-level results and caveats: In all four CD4+ subsets, TCRB CDR3 length was moderately but significantly shorter in type 1 diabetes patients.

No cognate antigen is known for these TCRs. The library was obtained by the immunoSEQ multiplex PCR assay. The entire amount of isolated RNA was reverse transcribed using the High Capacity cDNA Reverse Transcription Kit, so the sequenced TCRB transcripts were expressed ones. TCRdb stores this immuneACCESS table with in-frame sequences only. Part of the clones is absent; in the studies checked, under half of the shortfall reflects unresolved V genes, and no reason is known for the rest. This sample holds about 740,000 clones; roughly an eighth were observed only once. The ten largest clones represent 0.022% of the sample. Sequencing was carried out using naive CD4+ T cells from blood. The label giving this sample's cell subset or site can be read as: true naive CD4+ T cells. Receptor source: a man between 18 and 29 years old with type 1 diabetes.

V and J are TRBV5-6 and TRBJ1-2; D is unresolved. This CDR3 comprises 14 residues. The germline V and J ends were trimmed by 0 bases and 8 bases, with 14 bases remaining between them. Germline loops: CDR1 SGHDT, CDR2 YYEEEE. CDR3 region: CASSLVEGNRGYTF. DNA for the CDR3: TGTGCCAGCAGCTTGGTTGAAGGGAATCGCGGCTACACCTTC.

The chain employs TRBV27 and TRBJ2-1, with 10 positions matching TRBD2. Germline CDR1 reads MNHEY; CDR2 reads SMNVEV (reference sequence). The CDR3 loop spans 14 amino acids. The J segment lost 9 bases and the V segment lost 6 bases, leaving 8 bases of the junction unmatched. The CDR3 sequence: CASSFSGGFGEQFF. CDR3 nucleotide sequence: TGTGCCAGCAGCTTTAGCGGGGGGTTTGGTGAGCAGTTCTTC.

In this sample, this clone turned up a few times. The chain employs TRBV4-1 and TRBJ2-2, with D hard to call. This CDR3 contains 15 residues. Trimming pared 1 base from V and 2 bases from J, leaving 8 bases between. The germline gives CDR1 MGHRA, CDR2 YSYEKL. As DNA, the CDR3 is TGCGCCAGCAGCCAAGGGGATTTAAACACCGGGGAGCTGTTTTTT. It specifies CASSQGDLNTGELFF.

This clone turned up a few times. The chain couples TRBV28 to TRBJ1-6; D gene ambiguous. Germline lookup yields CDR1 MDHEN and CDR2 SYDVKM. This CDR3 region has 13 residues. Trimming removed 5 bases from V and 9 bases from J, with 11 bases in between. In nucleotides, the CDR3 is TGTGCCAGCAGTCCGGATTCGGGTTCACCCCTCCACTTT. Translating it yields CASSPDSGSPLHF.

This clone has just a few counts. The gene calls are TRBV30 and TRBJ1-2; 7 positions agree with TRBD1. This CDR3 contains 14 residues. Germline-derived CDR1 and CDR2 are GTSNPN and SVGIG (reference sequence). With 2 bases clipped from V and 5 bases from J, the junction kept 8 bases outside the gene matches. The CDR3 here is CAWSRDSSWYGYTF. The CDR3 region has the DNA TGTGCCTGGAGTAGGGACAGTTCATGGTATGGCTACACCTTC.

The chain is built from TRBV10-3 and TRBJ1-5; D gene uncertain. Germline V lookup: CDR1 ENHRY, CDR2 SYGVKD. Between the trimmed V and J ends, which lost 1 base and 7 bases, there was a span of 11 bases. CDR3 length equals 14 residues. CDR3 amino acids: CAISELAAEQPQHF. In DNA, the CDR3 is TGTGCCATCAGTGAGTTGGCCGCCGAACAGCCCCAGCATTTT.

V gene TRBV6-1 combines with J gene TRBJ1-1, with no clear D. The CDR3 consists of 13 residues. The V gene's germline CDR1 is MNHNS and CDR2 SASEGT. Trimming stripped 5 bases from V and 3 bases from J, with 10 bases between. The DNA for the CDR3 is TGTGCCAGCAGTAGCTCTAGGTACACTGAAGCTTTCTTT. Translating it yields CASSSSRYTEAFF.

This clone was seen a few times. The V call is TRBV2, the J call TRBJ1-6; D might be TRBD1 (6 bases). Trimming shortened V by 6 bases and J by 6 bases, and 12 bases separated the two germline ends. CDR3 length: 14 residues. Germline lookup yields CDR1 SNHLY and CDR2 FYNNEI. The CDR3 spells CASSPQGFNSPLHF. DNA of the CDR3: TGTGCCAGCAGCCCACAGGGCTTTAATTCACCCCTCCACTTT.

V is TRBV11-2 and J is TRBJ1-6; D unresolved. The V gene lost 2 bases and the J gene lost 7 bases, with 18 bases spanning the gap. The CDR3 runs to 17 residues. Looked up from germline, CDR1 is SGHAT and CDR2 is FQNNGV. The CDR3: CASSLRGGRWSNSPLHF. For the CDR3, the DNA is TGTGCCAGCAGCTTAAGAGGTGGCAGGTGGAGCAATTCACCCCTCCACTTT. Using reference TRBV11-2 and TRBJ1-6 for the parts outside the CDR3, the full variable domain is EAGVAQSPRYKIIEKRQSVAFWCNPISGHATLYWYQQILGQGPKLLIQFQNNGVVDDSQLPKDRFSAERLKGVDSTLKIQPAKLEDSAVYLCASSLRGGRWSNSPLHFGNGTRLTVT.

This clone was counted between two and nine times. A much larger clone differs by one base, so this may be a read error. V usage is TRBV6-5 and J usage is TRBJ2-7; D is uncertain. Germline-derived CDR1 and CDR2 are MNHEY and SVGAGI. The V end lost 6 bases, the J end lost 4 bases, and 7 bases lay between the germline ends. The CDR3 covers 11 residues. CDR3 sequence reads: CASSQAYEQYF. The CDR3 DNA follows: TGTGCCAGCAGCCAAGCTTACGAGCAGTACTTC.

This clone has a handful of counts. CDR3 DNA sequence: TGTGCCAGCAGTTTTTTGGGGGAGGTCGCCGGGGAGCTGTTTTTT. Amino acid sequence: CASSFLGEVAGELFF. The chain carries TRBV27 and TRBJ2-2, with D perhaps TRBD2 (6 bases). The CDR3 loop spans 15 amino acids. Trimming took off 3 bases at V and 6 bases at J, with 14 bases between the two ends. Germline V CDR1 and CDR2: MNHEY, SMNVEV (reference sequence).

This clone has just a few counts. This chain links TRBV6-6 with TRBJ2-7; D is unclear. V gave up 7 bases and J gave up 3 bases, with 13 bases separating them. CDR3 length: 13 residues. Germline V gene sequence: CDR1 MNHNY, CDR2 SVGAGI (reference sequence). The CDR3 protein is CASTQAGVYEQYF. CDR3 nucleotides: TGTGCCAGCACCCAAGCTGGAGTCTACGAGCAGTACTTC.

This clone occurred a few times. The rearrangement joins TRBV6-1 to TRBJ2-7, with a weak D call TRBD2 (5 bases). The ends were cut back, 3 bases at V and 2 bases at J, with 8 bases in the middle. Germline V gene data show CDR1 as MNHNS and CDR2 as SASEGT. CDR3 size: 13 residues. CDR3 DNA: TGTGCCAGCAGTGAGGGAGAGACCTACGAGCAGTACTTC. It specifies CASSEGETYEQYF.

This chain connects TRBV7-9 to TRBJ2-7; a possible D gene is TRBD1 (6 bases). The CDR3 consists of 13 residues. The V and J ends lost 5 bases and 3 bases respectively, with 11 bases between them. Germline CDR1 is SEHNR and CDR2 is FQNEAQ (reference sequence). The CDR3 coding sequence is TGTGCCAGCAGCCTACAGGGTTTCTACGAGCAGTACTTC. Encoded protein: CASSLQGFYEQYF.

A few counts support this clone. The genes are TRBV6-6 and TRBJ2-2, with 12 bases aligning to TRBD2. This CDR3 comprises 15 residues. With V trimmed by 8 bases and J by 4 bases, 5 bases remained unmatched. From germline, CDR1 is MNHNY and CDR2 SVGAGI (reference sequence). DNA of the CDR3: TGTGCCAGCTCTAGCGGGGGGGCCCTCACCGGGGAGCTGTTTTTT. Translated: CASSSGGALTGELFF.

V usage is TRBV29-1 and J usage is TRBJ2-3; no clear D. CDR1 and CDR2 from the germline V gene are SQVTM and ANQGSEA. Deletions cut 7 bases from V and 1 base from J, with 12 bases between. The CDR3 covers 13 residues. The CDR3 DNA reads as TGCAGCGCCGGCGGCGACGGCACAGATACGCAGTATTTT. Its protein is CSAGGDGTDTQYF.

The chain uses TRBV27 and TRBJ1-5, with unresolved D. Germline CDR1 and CDR2: MNHEY and SMNVEV (reference sequence). The length of the CDR3 is 15 residues. Between the trimmed V and J ends, which lost 6 bases and 3 bases, there was a span of 15 bases. The CDR3 sequence is CASSPTSGYNQPQHF. In nucleotides, the CDR3 is TGTGCCAGCAGCCCGACGAGTGGGTACAATCAGCCCCAGCATTTT.

This clone was detected only a few times. The CDR3 DNA follows: TGTGCCAGTACCAAAGCCCCGACTAGCTGGGCCAAAAACATTCAGTACTTC. Amino acids: CASTKAPTSWAKNIQYF. This chain links TRBV19 with TRBJ2-4, with 7 positions matching TRBD2. The CDR3 sequence is 17 residues long. J lost 1 base, V lost 7 bases, and 13 bases had no gene match. From germline, CDR1 is LNHDA and CDR2 SQIVND (reference sequence). Variable domain in full (rest from reference TRBV19 and TRBJ2-4): DGGITQSPKYLFRKEGQNVTLSCEQNLNHDAMYWYRQDPGQGLRLIYYSQIVNDFQKGDIAEGYSVSREKKESFPLTVTSAQKNPTAFYLCASTKAPTSWAKNIQYFGAGTRLSVL.

This clone has only a few counts. The chain employs TRBV6-6 and TRBJ1-6; D possibly corresponds to TRBD1 (6 bases). CDR3 length: 16 residues. The V and J ends lost 7 bases and 5 bases respectively, with 18 bases between them. Germline CDR1 MNHNY, CDR2 SVGAGI (reference sequence). CDR3 loop: CASTGEGGPNNSPLHF. As DNA, the CDR3 is TGTGCCAGCACGGGCGAGGGGGGACCGAATAATTCACCCCTCCACTTT.